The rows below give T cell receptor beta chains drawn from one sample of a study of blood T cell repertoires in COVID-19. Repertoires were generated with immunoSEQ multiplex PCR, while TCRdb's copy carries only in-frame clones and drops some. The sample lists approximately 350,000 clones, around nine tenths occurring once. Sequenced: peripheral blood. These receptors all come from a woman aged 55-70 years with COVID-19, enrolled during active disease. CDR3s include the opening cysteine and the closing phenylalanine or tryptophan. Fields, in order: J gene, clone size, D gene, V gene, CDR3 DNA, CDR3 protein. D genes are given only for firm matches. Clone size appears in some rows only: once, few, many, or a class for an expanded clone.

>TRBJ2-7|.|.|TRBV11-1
TGTGCCAGCAGCTTAGTTACCTACGAGCAGTACTTC
CASSLVTYEQYF
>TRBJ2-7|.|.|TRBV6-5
TGTGCCAGCAGTTACTCAATAGGGGGGGGCGAGCAGTACTTC
CASSYSIGGGEQYF
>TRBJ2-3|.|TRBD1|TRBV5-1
TGCGCCAGCAGCTTGGCGGGACAGGGGTCCGCAGATACGCAGTATTTT
CASSLAGQGSADTQYF
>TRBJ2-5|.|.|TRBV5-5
TGTGCCAGCAGCTTTCGGAGGGGGCAGGGTGGAGAGACCCAGTACTTC
CASSFRRGQGGETQYF
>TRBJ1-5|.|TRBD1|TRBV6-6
TGTGCCAGCAGTTATGACGAGGGGGCTTCAAATCAGCCCCAGCATTTT
CASSYDEGASNQPQHF
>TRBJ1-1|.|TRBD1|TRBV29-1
TGCAGCCTGGCAAGGACAGGTGAAGCTTTCTTT
CSLARTGEAFF
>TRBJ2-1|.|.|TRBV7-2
TGTGCCAGCAGCTCGTCGGGGTATGAGCAGTTCTTC
CASSSSGYEQFF
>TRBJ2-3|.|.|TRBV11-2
TGTGCCAGCAGCTTAGCACCGGGGGGCGCAGATACGCAGTATTTT
CASSLAPGGADTQYF
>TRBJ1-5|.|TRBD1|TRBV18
TGTGCCAGCTCACCGAGGCAGGGGGATTTGAGCAATCAGCCCCAGCATTTT
CASSPRQGDLSNQPQHF
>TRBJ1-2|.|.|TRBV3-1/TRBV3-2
TGTGCCAGCAGCCAAGCTGGGCAGGGTCGGGATGGCTACACCTTC
CASSQAGQGRDGYTF
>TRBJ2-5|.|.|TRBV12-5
TGTGCTAGTTCGGGGAACCAAGAGACCCAGTACTTC
CASSGNQETQYF
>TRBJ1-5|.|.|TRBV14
TGTGCCAGCAGCCAGATCACCGGTCAGCCCCAGCATTTT
CASSQITGQPQHF
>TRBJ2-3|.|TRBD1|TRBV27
TGTGCCAGCCGGGACAGGGTCACAGATACGCAGTATTTT
CASRDRVTDTQYF
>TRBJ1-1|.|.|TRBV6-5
TGTGCCAGCAGTCCTAACCTCTTATTGAACACTGAAGCTTTCTTT
CASSPNLLLNTEAFF
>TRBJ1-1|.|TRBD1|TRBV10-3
TGTGCCATCCTTCCGGACAGGATGAACACTGAAGCTTTCTTT
CAILPDRMNTEAFF
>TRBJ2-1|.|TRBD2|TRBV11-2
TGTGCCAGCAGCCCCCTCCCCCGGCGGGGGGGCCGAGGTGAGCAGTTCTTC
CASSPLPRRGGRGEQFF
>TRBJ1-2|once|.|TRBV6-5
TGTGCCAGCAGTCCACCGATGGGGGGGGCTGGCTACACCTTC
CASSPPMGGAGYTF
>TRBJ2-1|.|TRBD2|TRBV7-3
TGTGCCAGCAGCTTAATGCCGACCGGGACTAGCGGTAACAGGCAGTTCTTC
CASSLMPTGTSGNRQFF
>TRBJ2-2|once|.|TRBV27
TGTGCCAGCAGTTTAGAGGGCCCGAGCACCGGGGAGCTGTTTTTT
CASSLEGPSTGELFF
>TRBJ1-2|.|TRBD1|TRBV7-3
TGTGCCAGCAGCTCCCCCGGGACAGGGGGCGCTGTAGATGGCTACACCTTC
CASSSPGTGGAVDGYTF
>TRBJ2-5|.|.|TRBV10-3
TGTGCCATCAGTGATGGTCAGCAAGAGACCCAGTACTTC
CAISDGQQETQYF
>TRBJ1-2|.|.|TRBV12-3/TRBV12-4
TGTGCCAGCAGTTTAGCCAGGGTTGGCTACACCTTC
CASSLARVGYTF
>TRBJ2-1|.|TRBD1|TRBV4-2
TGTGCCAGCAGCCAAGGTCAGGGGGCGGGAAATGAGCAGTTCTTC
CASSQGQGAGNEQFF
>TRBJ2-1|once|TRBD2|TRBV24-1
TGTGCCACCAGTGACTCCACCGGACTAGCGGGGTGGAATGAGCAGTTCTTC
CATSDSTGLAGWNEQFF
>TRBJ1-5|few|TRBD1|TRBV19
TGTGCCAGTAGTTACCGGGACAGGGGGCTTCTTATCAATCAGCCCCAGCATTTT
CASSYRDRGLLINQPQHF
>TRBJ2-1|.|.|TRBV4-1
TGCGCCAGCAGCCAAGAGGCTAGAACTAGACCGCCCAATGAGCAGTTCTTC
CASSQEARTRPPNEQFF
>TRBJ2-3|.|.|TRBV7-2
TGTGCCAGCAGCTTAAGGCCACCCCGGAGAACAGATACGCAGTATTTT
CASSLRPPRRTDTQYF
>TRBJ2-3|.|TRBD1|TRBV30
TGTGCCTCGGGACAGAGGGTCGGGGATACGCAGTATTTT
CASGQRVGDTQYF
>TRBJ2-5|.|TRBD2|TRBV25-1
TGTGCCAGCAGTCCCCCGTGGCTAGCGGGGAAGGGAGAGACCCAGTACTTC
CASSPPWLAGKGETQYF
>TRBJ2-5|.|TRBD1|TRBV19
TGTGCCAGTAGTATGGGGGAGCAGGGGGCGTATCAAGAGACCCAGTACTTC
CASSMGEQGAYQETQYF
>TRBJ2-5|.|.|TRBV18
TGTGCCAGCTCACCCCAGGATCCAGGCAGTGGAGAGACCCAGTACTTC
CASSPQDPGSGETQYF
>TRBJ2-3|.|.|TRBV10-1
TGCGCCAGCAGTGAGTCTGGGGGCGATACGCAGTATTTT
CASSESGGDTQYF
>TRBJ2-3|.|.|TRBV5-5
TGTGCCAGCAGCTACCGACCCGGCCCTCGCGGAGATACGCAGTATTTT
CASSYRPGPRGDTQYF
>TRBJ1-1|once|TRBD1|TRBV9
TGTGCCAGCAGCGTAGGTGGGACAGGGGACGCTTTCTTT
CASSVGGTGDAFF
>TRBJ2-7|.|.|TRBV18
TGTGCCAGCTCACCACCTCATCCCTACGAGCAGTACTTC
CASSPPHPYEQYF
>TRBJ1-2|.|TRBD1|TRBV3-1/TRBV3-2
TGTGCCAGCAGCCAACCGGGACAGGGGCACTATGGCTACACCTTC
CASSQPGQGHYGYTF
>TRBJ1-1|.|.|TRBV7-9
TGTGCCAGCAGCCCCGGATGGCAGGTAGACACTGAAGCTTTCTTT
CASSPGWQVDTEAFF
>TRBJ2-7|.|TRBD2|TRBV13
TGTGCCAGCAGCCCGACTAGCGGGGCCCGCTCCTACGAGCAGTACTTC
CASSPTSGARSYEQYF
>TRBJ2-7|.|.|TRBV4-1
TGCGCCAGCAGCCAATTCCCCAGGGGATCCTACGAGCAGTACTTC
CASSQFPRGSYEQYF
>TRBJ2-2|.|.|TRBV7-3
TGTGCCAGCAGCTCCCAGGATCACGGGGAGCTGTTTTTT
CASSSQDHGELFF
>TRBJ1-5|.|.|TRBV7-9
TGTGCCATCGACCGGGGGGGAGGAAATCAGCCCCAGCATTTT
CAIDRGGGNQPQHF
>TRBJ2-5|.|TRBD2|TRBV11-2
TGTGCCAGCAGCTTATCCGTGGGGGGGGAGACCCAGTACTTC
CASSLSVGGETQYF